Reported below is one T cell receptor (beta chain). These data come from a study of control samples from healthy donors and cancer patients. Trimming pared 1 base from V and 5 bases from J, leaving 15 bases between. Germline V gene lookup returns CDR1 MNHNS and CDR2 SASEGT. This CDR3 is built from 15 residues. The repertoire was sequenced with immunoSEQ multiplex PCR; TCRdb's copy has only in-frame clones and lacks some. Of around 58,000 clones in the sample, more than 95% were seen once. This receptor was taken from a woman between 18 and 29 years old in good health. The V gene is TRBV6-1, the J gene TRBJ2-7, with a tentative D call TRBD1 (7 bases). The sample consisted of blood. CDR3 DNA: TGTGCCAGCAGTGAAGAGGAGGGGGCCATCAACGAGCAGTACTTC. It encodes CASSEEEGAINEQYF.